One and the same sample provided the 25 T cell receptor beta chains below, sequenced in a study of tumor-infiltrating lymphocytes in primary liver carcinoma. Co-extraction yielded RNA and DNA from roughly 20-30 mg of unsorted bulk tissue. With a constant-region primer, TCR beta cDNA was made from approximately 500 ng of total RNA. Amplification in three nested multiplex PCR rounds with slightly modified ARM-PCR gave rise to TCR beta libraries. With TRBV1-TRBV30 forward primers and a C-beta reverse primer, the first two PCR rounds were run for about 10 cycles each. TCRdb used MiXCR to reprocess the multiplex PCR reads, holding one entry per CDR3 protein. The table lists some 110,000 distinct CDR3 sequences, around 64% of them singletons, with around 8.2% in the top ten. Sequenced: liver tumor tissue from sampling region 3. The sample's subset: tumor region T3, left-lateral pole. The source of these receptors is a woman in her fifties or sixties with primary liver carcinoma and hepatitis B virus infection.

Concerning this clonotype itself: This clone may be a read error of a much larger clone one base away. V gene TRBV7-9 combines with J gene TRBJ1-2; TRBD1 matches at 9 bases. This CDR3 spans 14 amino acids. J gave up 8 bases and V 7 bases, and 11 bases lay outside the gene matches. Per germline, CDR1 SEHNR and CDR2 FQNEAQ (reference sequence). Written as DNA, the CDR3 is TGTGCCAGCAACTTGGCCCAGGGACAGGGCGGCTACACCTTC. As protein: CASNLAQGQGGYTF.

About this clonotype: A much larger clone differs from this one at a single base, so this may be a read error. V gene TRBV6-2 or TRBV6-3 combines with J gene TRBJ2-2; D is possibly TRBD2 (6 bases). This CDR3 region has 15 residues. Germline CDR1 MNHEY, CDR2 SVGEGT. The ends were cut back, 2 bases at V and 5 bases at J, with 12 bases in the middle. CDR3 region: CASSYVRGTTGELFF. Written as DNA, the CDR3 is TGTGCCAGCAGTTACGTGCGGGGAACGACCGGGGAGCTGTTTTTT.

This clonotype was counted many times. This chain joins TRBV28 and TRBJ1-1; 8 bases fit TRBD1. Germline lookup yields CDR1 MDHEN and CDR2 SYDVKM. The CDR3 consists of 13 residues. J gave up 3 bases and V 6 bases, and 3 bases lay outside the gene matches. The CDR3 bases are TGTGCCAGCAGCCAGGGGGCCGACACTGAAGCTTTCTTT. Its protein is CASSQGADTEAFF.

This clonotype was counted only a few times. It may be a read error: a sequence one base away is much more abundant. The chain uses TRBV4-1 and TRBJ2-5; D call uncertain. CDR3 size: 13 residues. The V end was cut by 2 bases, the J end by 5 bases, with 9 bases between. CDR1 and CDR2 from the germline V gene are MGHRA and YSYEKL. The CDR3 nucleotides read TGCGCCAGCAGCCAATCTGTGTTCGAGACCCAGTACTTC. Amino acids: CASSQSVFETQYF.

This clonotype was counted between two and nine times. A much larger clone lies one base from this, so it may be a read error. The V and J genes are TRBV5-1 and TRBJ1-6; TRBD1 matches at 8 bases. The CDR3 consists of 16 residues. Unmatched junction bases numbered 10, after V lost 5 bases and J lost 6 bases. CDR1 is SGHRS and CDR2 is YFSETQ in the germline V gene. CDR3 coding DNA: TGCGCCAGCAGTCGAGACAGGGGTAGGAGTAATTCACCCCTCCACTTT. This gives the protein CASSRDRGRSNSPLHF.

Concerning this clonotype: Here the CDR3 omits its conserved ending phenylalanine or tryptophan, so a read error is the likely source. The DNA is omitted, as the CDR3 cannot be located on it reliably, and the CDR3 follows TCRdb's listing. V gene TRBV29-1 combines with J gene TRBJ2-1; TRBD1 is taken as the D call from the table, unchecked against the DNA. The V gene's germline CDR1 is SQVTM and CDR2 ANQGSEA. The CDR3 adds up to 14 amino acids, both ends counted. The CDR3 reads CRVDLEGRGNEQLS.

This clonotype has a handful of counts. A much larger clone lies a single base off, so this may be a read error. The V gene is TRBV6-1, the J gene TRBJ1-2, with no clear D. In germline, CDR1 is MNHNS, CDR2 SASEGT. Between the trimmed V and J ends, which lost 4 bases and 4 bases, there was a span of 7 bases. This CDR3 spans 12 amino acids. CDR3 sequence reads: CASSGGTYGYTF. The CDR3 nucleotides are TGTGCCAGCAGTGGAGGCACCTATGGCTACACCTTC.

This clonotype rates as medium-sized. The chain is built from TRBV11-2 and TRBJ1-1, with D perhaps matching TRBD1 (5 bases). Trimming stripped 5 bases from V and 1 base from J, with 8 bases between. Germline V lookup: CDR1 SGHAT, CDR2 FQNNGV. The CDR3 consists of 13 residues. The CDR3 region has the DNA TGTGCCAGCAGCACCCAGGGGAACACTGAAGCTTTCTTT. The encoded protein is CASSTQGNTEAFF.

CDR3 residues: CASRGLGNSNQPQHF. In nucleotides, the CDR3 is TGTGCCAGCAGGGGACTTGGGAATAGCAATCAGCCCCAGCATTTT. The chain has TRBV2 and TRBJ1-5, with a tentative D call TRBD1 (5 bases). From germline, CDR1 is SNHLY and CDR2 FYNNEI. V was trimmed by 6 bases and J by 0 bases, leaving 12 bases between them. CDR3 length: 15 amino acids.

This clonotype was seen at least ten times. The chain carries TRBV20-1 and TRBJ1-1; the D is unclear. The V gene's germline CDR1 is DFQATT and CDR2 SNEGSKA (reference sequence). The CDR3 length is 14 residues. V was shortened by 6 bases and J by 4 bases, with 18 bases between the two germline ends. For the CDR3, the DNA is TGCAGTGCACCGCTGACAAGGGCGGGCACTGAAGCTTTCTTT. It yields the protein CSAPLTRAGTEAFF.

Notes on this clonotype: At one boundary the junction diverges from the germline segment, which might be a read error. The gene calls are TRBV11-2 and TRBJ1-1, with D possibly matching TRBD1 (5 bases). The germline CDR1 and CDR2 sequences are SGHAT and FQNNGV. This CDR3 has 12 residues. CDR3 loop: CVSNQGVTEAFF. For the CDR3, the DNA is TGTGTCAGCAACCAAGGGGTGACTGAAGCTTTCTTT.

With respect to this clonotype: The junction departs from germline at one end; a sequencing error may be responsible. The rearrangement uses TRBV10-2 and TRBJ1-1; no reliable D call. CDR3 length: 13 amino acids. Germline CDR1 WSHSY, CDR2 SAAADI. The CDR3 DNA is TGCGCTAACACCCCCATTGGGAACACTGGAGCTTTCTTT. This sequence encodes CANTPIGNTGAFF.

As regards this clonotype: Lacking the conserved final phenylalanine or tryptophan, this CDR3 likely reflects a read error. No DNA is shown, since the ends of the CDR3 on it are uncertain; the CDR3 is the one TCRdb lists. The rearrangement links TRBV29-1 to TRBJ1-1. Germline CDR1 and CDR2: SQVTM and ANQGSEA. The CDR3 spans 11 amino acids, including both terminal residues. The CDR3 sequence is CSASFYTEAVL.

On this clonotype itself: In this CDR3 the conserved last residue, phenylalanine or tryptophan, is missing, so a read error is likely. This rearrangement joins TRBV11-2 to TRBJ2-3; a possible D gene is TRBD2 (7 bases). Germline loops: CDR1 SGHAT, CDR2 FQNNGV. The CDR3 covers 19 residues. The CDR3 nucleotides are TGTGCCAGCAGCCCCGAGAGGGGGGGAGATAGCGGCCGCACAGATGCGCAGTATCTT. Its translation: CASSPERGGDSGRTDAQYL.

Comments on this clonotype: The junction differs from germline at one of its ends, possibly a read error. The rearrangement uses TRBV6-5 and TRBJ2-3; either TRBD1 or TRBD2 may supply D (5 bases each). From germline, CDR1 is MNHEY and CDR2 SVGAGI. This CDR3 region has 13 residues. CDR3 region: CASSGTIGDTHYF. For the CDR3, the DNA is TGTGCCAGCAGTGGGACCATTGGGGATACGCATTATTTT.

About this clonotype: With a much larger clone just one base away, this may be a read error. The chain has TRBV6-2 or TRBV6-3 and TRBJ2-1; the D is unclear. The CDR3 runs 15 residues. Germline V lookup: CDR1 MNHEY, CDR2 SVGEGT. CDR3 DNA sequence: TGTGCCAACAGTTACGGTGTCCTGGTAGGCAATGAGCAGTTCTTC. Its translation is CANSYGVLVGNEQFF.

Remarks on this clonotype: A read error may explain this, as a much larger clone is one base away. The chain uses TRBV5-4 and TRBJ1-5; D is undetermined. Per germline, CDR1 SGHNT and CDR2 YYREEE (reference sequence). This CDR3 is 14 amino acids long. CDR3: CANSLPGSNQPQHF. The CDR3 coding sequence is TGTGCCAACAGCTTGCCCGGGAGCAATCAGCCCCAGCATTTT.

To note about this clonotype: One end of the junction varies from germline; a read error may be responsible. The chain carries TRBV4-2 and TRBJ2-7; 11 bases fit TRBD2. Per germline, CDR1 LGHNA and CDR2 YNFKEQ. This CDR3 has 17 amino acids. The CDR3 region has the DNA TGTGCCAGGAGCCAAGGGGATGGACTAGCGGGTCCCTACGAGCAGTACTTC. Encoded protein: CARSQGDGLAGPYEQYF.

A few counts support this clonotype. The gene calls are TRBV30 and TRBJ2-1; no clear D gene. This CDR3 has 13 residues. CDR1 is GTSNPN, CDR2 SVGIG, per germline (reference sequence). V shed 1 base and J shed 2 bases, with 6 bases lying between them. The CDR3 bases are TGTGCCTGGAGTGACGGCGCCTACAATGAGCAGTTCTTC. Translating gives CAWSDGAYNEQFF.

On this clonotype itself: One end of the junction varies from germline; a read error may be responsible. The rearrangement uses TRBV13 and TRBJ1-2; 7 bases map to TRBD1. The germline V gene encodes CDR1 PRHDT and CDR2 FYEKMQ (reference sequence). This CDR3 contains 14 residues. This CDR3 is CASRGQLMSYGHTF. The CDR3 nucleotides read TGTGCCAGCAGGGGACAGCTGATGTCCTATGGCCACACCTTC.

This clonotype was detected once. The junction departs from the called germline gene at one end, perhaps through a read error. V usage is TRBV5-6 and J usage is TRBJ2-1; a weak D match, TRBD2 (7 bases). The CDR3 is made up of 16 amino acids. Germline V gene data show CDR1 as SGHDT and CDR2 as YYEEEE. The CDR3 protein is CVSSFWAGASYNEQIF. Here the CDR3 DNA reads TGTGTCAGCAGCTTTTGGGCGGGGGCCTCCTACAATGAGCAGATCTTC.

Details on this clonotype: At one boundary the junction diverges from the germline segment, which might be a read error. The chain carries TRBV6-5 and TRBJ2-7; TRBD1 matches at 7 bases. The germline gives CDR1 MNHEY, CDR2 SVGAGI. CDR3 length equals 13 residues. CDR3 amino acids: CASRTGAVYGQYF. The CDR3 DNA is TGTGCTAGCAGAACAGGGGCCGTATACGGGCAGTACTTC.

With respect to this clonotype: Since a much larger clone is just one base distant, this may be a read error. V is TRBV5-1 and J is TRBJ2-2, with D perhaps matching TRBD1 or TRBD2 (6 bases each). Looked up from germline, CDR1 is SGHRS and CDR2 is YFSETQ. With 4 bases removed from V and 3 bases from J, the gap between germline ends came to 10 bases. The CDR3 spans 14 residues. CDR3 coding DNA: TGCGCCAGCAGCCCGAGGGGGGACACCGGGGAGCTGTTTTTT. It specifies CASSPRGDTGELFF.

Concerning this clonotype itself: Lacking the conserved final phenylalanine or tryptophan, this CDR3 likely reflects a read error. The genes are TRBV20-1 and TRBJ2-2; 9 nucleotides line up with TRBD2. The CDR3 totals 16 residues. J was trimmed by 7 bases and V by 0 bases; bases with no gene match: 9. Germline V gene data show CDR1 as DFQATT and CDR2 as SNEGSKA (reference sequence). CDR3 nucleotide sequence: TGCAGTGCTAGAGATGCGGTAGCGGGAGCAGTCGGGGAGCTGTTTATT. It encodes CSARDAVAGAVGELFI.

With regard to this clonotype: A clone one base away is much larger, so this may be a read error. V usage is TRBV28 and J usage is TRBJ2-7; tentatively, D is TRBD1 or TRBD2 (5 bases each). Germline-derived CDR1 and CDR2 are MDHEN and SYDVKM. This CDR3 is 14 amino acids long. The CDR3 DNA reads as TGTGCCGGCAGTTTTGGGGGAGCAACCTACGAGCAGTACTTC. Its protein product is CAGSFGGATYEQYF. Full variable domain (rest looked up from reference TRBV28 and TRBJ2-7): DVKVTQSSRYLVKRTGEKVFLECVQDMDHENMFWYRQDPGLGLRLIYFSYDVKMKEKGDIPEGYSVSREKKERFSLILESASTNQTSMYLCAGSFGGATYEQYFGPGTRLTVT.